The rows below give T cell receptor beta chains drawn from one sample of a study of blood T cell repertoires in COVID-19. Clones were read by immunoSEQ multiplex PCR, and TCRdb kept only the in-frame ones, dropping some. The table has 99,000 or so clones, roughly 84% seen once. Material for sequencing was peripheral blood. The receptor source for this set is a man aged 65-85 years with active or convalescent COVID-19. The CDR3 runs from the conserved cysteine through the conserved F or W. The order of the fields is D gene, V gene, J gene, clone size, CDR3 length, CDR3 protein, CDR3 DNA. The D gene is left open where the match is weak. A clone size is listed for some rows: how often the clone was seen (once, few, many), or a class if it is expanded.

TRBD1	TRBV19	TRBJ1-2	.	15	CASTRGQGAGYGYTF	TGTGCCAGTACTCGGGGACAGGGGGCAGGCTATGGCTACACCTTC
.	TRBV19	TRBJ2-2	.	16	CASSMRDSGNAGELFF	TGTGCCAGTAGTATGCGGGACTCTGGAAACGCCGGGGAGCTGTTTTTT
.	TRBV5-1	TRBJ2-2	.	17	CASSYLGQGGNTGELFF	TGCGCCAGCAGCTACCTGGGCCAGGGGGGTAACACCGGGGAGCTGTTTTTT
.	TRBV5-1	TRBJ1-1	few	11	CASSSQIEAFF	TGCGCCAGCAGCTCCCAAATTGAAGCTTTCTTT
TRBD2	TRBV18	TRBJ2-3	once	15	CASSPGLVYLDTQYF	TGTGCCAGCTCACCGGGACTAGTGTATCTTGATACGCAGTATTTT
.	TRBV9	TRBJ2-5	.	15	CASSVLAGLQETQYF	TGTGCCAGCAGCGTACTTGCTGGACTGCAAGAGACCCAGTACTTC
TRBD1	TRBV19	TRBJ2-7	.	16	CASSRLPGQGVGEQYF	TGTGCCAGTAGTAGGCTCCCGGGACAGGGGGTCGGCGAGCAGTACTTC
.	TRBV19	TRBJ2-5	.	14	CASSILGQQETQYF	TGTGCCAGTAGTATTCTGGGGCAGCAAGAGACCCAGTACTTC
.	TRBV9	TRBJ1-1	once	15	CASSVKGGENTEAFF	TGTGCCAGCAGCGTAAAGGGAGGGGAAAACACTGAAGCTTTCTTT
.	TRBV5-6	TRBJ2-2	.	14	CASSLGGPDGELFF	TGTGCCAGCAGCTTGGGGGGGCCGGACGGGGAGCTGTTTTTT
.	TRBV7-2	TRBJ2-7	.	12	CASSVLPYEQYF	TGTGCCAGCAGCGTACTCCCTTACGAGCAGTACTTC
TRBD1	TRBV28	TRBJ1-3	.	15	CASTATTGSGNTIYF	TGTGCCAGCACCGCTACGACAGGGTCTGGAAACACCATATATTTT